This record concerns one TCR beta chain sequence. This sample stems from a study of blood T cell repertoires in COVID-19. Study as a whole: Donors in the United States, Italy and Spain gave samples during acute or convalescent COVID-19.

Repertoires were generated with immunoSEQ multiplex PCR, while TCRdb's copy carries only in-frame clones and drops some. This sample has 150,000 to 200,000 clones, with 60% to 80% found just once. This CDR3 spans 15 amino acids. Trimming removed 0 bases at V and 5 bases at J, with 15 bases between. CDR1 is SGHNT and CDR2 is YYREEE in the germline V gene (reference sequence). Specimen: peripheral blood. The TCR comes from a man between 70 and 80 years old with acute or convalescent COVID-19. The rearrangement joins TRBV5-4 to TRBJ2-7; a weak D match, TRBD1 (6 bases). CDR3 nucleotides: TGTGCCAGCAGCTTGGCGTCCAGGGGCGTCGACGAGCAGTACTTC. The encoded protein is CASSLASRGVDEQYF. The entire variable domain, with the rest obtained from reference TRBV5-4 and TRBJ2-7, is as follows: ETGVTQSPTHLIKTRGQQVTLRCSSQSGHNTVSWYQQALGQGPQFIFQYYREEENGRGNFPPRFSGLQFPNYSSELNVNALELDDSALYLCASSLASRGVDEQYFGPGTRLTVT.